This T cell receptor (beta chain) derives from a study of blood T cell repertoires in COVID-19. Study-level background: Acute and convalescent COVID-19 samples came from the United States, Italy and Spain. In each case, the material was cDNA or gDNA derived from T cells, B-cell-depleted T cells, or PBMCs.

Here immunoSEQ multiplex PCR was the method, and the copy in TCRdb shows in-frame clones only, minus some. In the table there are some 260,000 clones, approximately 88% of which are singletons. Patients from Seattle were sampled longitudinally, starting during active infection. Trimming pared 4 bases from V and 2 bases from J, leaving 19 bases between. CDR1 and CDR2 (germline): SGHNT, YYREEE (reference sequence). The CDR3 has 16 amino acids. The chain employs TRBV5-4 and TRBJ2-7; possibly TRBD2 for D (7 bases). The sample taken for sequencing was peripheral blood. The receptor's source is a woman aged 65 to 85 with COVID-19, enrolled during active disease. CDR3 loop: CASSQGRATRTYEQYF. The DNA of the CDR3 is TGTGCCAGCAGCCAGGGGAGGGCGACTAGAACCTACGAGCAGTACTTC. The entire variable domain, with the rest obtained from reference TRBV5-4 and TRBJ2-7, is as follows: ETGVTQSPTHLIKTRGQQVTLRCSSQSGHNTVSWYQQALGQGPQFIFQYYREEENGRGNFPPRFSGLQFPNYSSELNVNALELDDSALYLCASSQGRATRTYEQYFGPGTRLTVT.